This T cell receptor (beta chain) appears in the sequencing data of a study of blood T cell repertoires in COVID-19. About the study: Sites in the United States, Italy and Spain provided acute and convalescent COVID-19 samples.

Ages ranged from about 18 to 100 years, with residence in approximately 25 US areas. CDR1 and CDR2 from the germline V gene are MGHDK and SYGVNS. The CDR3 covers 18 residues. Trimming stripped 9 bases from V and 6 bases from J, with 30 bases between. Original analysis: Amplification with reference gene primers provided the estimates of nucleated cell counts. The repertoire was sequenced with immunoSEQ multiplex PCR; TCRdb's copy has only in-frame clones and lacks some. Clone size and the V and J calls come from that table; the DNA yielded D and trimming. This sample has around 200,000 clones, with about nine tenths found just once.

This TCR derives from a man younger than 35 with acute COVID-19. Sequencing used PBMCs or T cells enriched from blood (not recorded which). This chain connects TRBV25-1 to TRBJ2-4, with D tentatively TRBD2 (9 bases). CDR3 coding DNA: TGTGCCAGATCTAGGAGGCGGCTAGCGGGACAGGACCCAAACATTCAGTACTTC. Translated, it gives CARSRRRLAGQDPNIQYF.